This T cell receptor beta chain was recorded in a study of human T cells and chemical hapten exposure. CDR1 and CDR2 from the germline V gene are KGHSH and LQKENI. This CDR3 region has 13 residues. The V end lost 3 bases, the J end lost 5 bases, and 8 bases lay between the germline ends. Documented time point: patch test 3, about 24 weeks after DPC sensitization. As to treatment: therapeutic diphenylcyclopropenone sensitization with weekly scalp DPC. Each CDR3 protein is one row after TCRdb ran MiXCR on the RACE reads. The table records around 200,000 distinct CDR3 sequences, around 25% of them present only once.

The chain recombines TRBV18 with TRBJ2-4; D remains unclear. The sequence was collected from a woman in her 40s with alopecia areata. Some clones in this sample may be carry-over from other donors' samples. The sequenced sample was whole blood, obtained in connection with sensitization to the hapten diphenylcyclopropenone (DPC). This CDR3 reads CASSPGQENIQYF. The CDR3 DNA follows: TGTGCCAGCTCACCCGGCCAGGAAAACATTCAGTACTTC.